This T cell receptor beta chain was documented in a study of graft-versus-host responses after intestinal transplantation. Study summary: In this cohort, recipients had multivisceral, liver-intestinal, or isolated intestinal transplants. Whole-study results and caveats: The authors found GvH clones in recipient marrow, some appearing first in ileum or blood.

The CDR3 extends over 14 amino acids. Trimming cost V 7 bases and J 5 bases, with 17 bases left between them. Germline CDR1 MNHEY, CDR2 SVGAGI. Of note for this clone: The antigen remains undetermined.

Assay: immunoSEQ multiplex PCR; the TCRdb copy retains only in-frame clones and omits some. The table includes tens of thousands of clones, approximately 87% detected once. This clonotype was sampled from a human donor who received an intestinal transplant. V usage is TRBV6-5 and J usage is TRBJ1-1; possibly TRBD1 for D (6 bases). The input for sequencing was unstimulated CD4+ T cells sorted from spleen or lymph node cells, taken before intestinal transplant. This CDR3 is CASTQWGGGTEAFF. CDR3 sequence (DNA): TGTGCCAGCACCCAGTGGGGAGGGGGGACTGAAGCTTTCTTT.